This T cell receptor (beta chain) was sequenced during a study of blood T cell repertoires in COVID-19 (dated by TCRdb to the early 2020s). Background on the whole study: The collaborator samples originated in the United States, Italy and Spain and spanned the acute and convalescent phases of COVID-19. The prospective study material was composed of cDNA or gDNA derived from T cells, B-cell-depleted T cells, or PBMCs. Where available, HLA class I and class II types were obtained from metadata supplied by the sample provider rather than from assay-based typing. The repertoires were made available in a free public database intended to serve as a resource for research on the immune response to SARS-CoV-2. The samples were drawn from the first 160 participants of the ongoing ImmuneRACE study and from 1,254 subjects provided by 6 global collaborators. Subjects who had been exposed to COVID-19, were actively infected with it, or had recovered from it provided the deeply sampled blood TCRbeta repertoires that made up the dataset. The sample metadata nearly always contained a de-identified subject ID, COVID-19 status, age in years and sex. Study-wide findings and limitations: Clinical and demographic metadata were provided uncurated, with the amount varying by source and participant.

Reading from cysteine to phenylalanine, the CDR3 counts 13 amino acids. Of all the DNA, just the CDR3 is kept, 39 bases in frame from base 1. Per the germline V gene, SGHVS is the CDR1 and FNYEAQ is the CDR2. V drops 5 bases and J drops 2 bases, leaving 9 bases in between. TCRbeta CDR3 regions were amplified from genomic DNA by means of the immunoSEQ Assay, a bias-controlled multiplex PCR. Under the source paper's analysis protocol: The number of nucleated cells in each sample was estimated by amplification of reference gene primers within the assay. Sequence reads were collapsed and filtered to measure the absolute abundance of every unique TCRbeta CDR3 rearrangement. For each sample, productive Simpson clonality was calculated as the square root of Simpson's diversity index across productive rearrangements. TCRdb mirrors the immuneACCESS table, restricted to in-frame sequences. Some clones are absent from its copies; in checked studies, under half trace to an unresolved V gene, and the reason for the others is unknown. The V and J calls and the clone size are those of that table, but D and trimming were determined from the DNA. The sample includes about 41,000 clones, with approximately 90% observed a single time. Clones ranked in the top ten supply 4.5% to 5% of the sample.

Worth noting for this clone: Its recognized antigen is unknown. There are no base qualities to consult, and no much larger clone falls within one base.

The collaborating institutions used their own protocols to collect whole blood in K2EDTA tubes. For TCRbeta analysis, collaborators shipped samples in one of three forms: frozen whole blood, isolated PBMCs, or DNA extracted from either of those sample types. Rearrangement joined TRBV7-6 to TRBJ1-1, with TRBD1 as a weak D call on 6 bases. The sample consisted of peripheral blood. The receptor's source is a human donor in a cohort sampled during active COVID-19. The sequence in DNA is TGTGCCAGCAGCGGGGGGGCAAACACTGAAGCTTTCTTT. Protein translation: CASSGGANTEAFF.